This T cell receptor (beta chain) was recovered during a study of cytomegalovirus exposure and HLA in healthy donors. Study-level points and caveats: Cytomegalovirus-associated status was assigned to 150 to 200 TCR beta chains.

CDR1 and CDR2 (germline): MRHNA, SNTAGT. This CDR3 has 13 residues. Trimming took 3 bases from V and 2 from J, leaving 6 bases between them. The PCR ran on 60 Vbeta and 13 Jbeta primers. As processed by the authors: A later analysis counted about 80 million unique TCR beta chains, roughly 11 million shared. Libraries were prepared by immunoSEQ multiplex PCR; TCRdb keeps only in-frame clonotypes and omits some of them. That table furnishes V, J and clone size, whereas the DNA furnished D and trimming. The data contain around 94,000 clones, roughly 78% of them singletons. In this sample, this clone turned up a few times. Its target is not known.

The TCR comes from a male donor in good health and CMV-seropositive. Material for sequencing was PBMCs. The chain is built from TRBV6-4 and TRBJ2-3; unclear D gene. The CDR3 nucleotides are TGTGCCAGCAGTGATGAGATCACAGATACGCAGTATTTT. Its translation: CASSDEITDTQYF.